The 4 T cell receptor beta chains reported below all come from one sample, sequenced in a study of shared clonotypes between healthy human individuals. Profiling relied on immunoSEQ multiplex PCR, and the TCRdb table lists in-frame clones only, not all of them. Found here are over 1.5 million clones, 95% to 99% of them singletons; the top ten hold 0.45%. The source material was naive CD4+ T cells sorted from blood. Subset given: CD45RA+ positively selected. Receptors were obtained from a man aged 30 to 39 in good health.

The sample holds one count of this clone. The chain couples TRBV6-4 to TRBJ2-1; 7 nucleotides agree with TRBD2. This CDR3 is 15 amino acids long. Germline CDR1 MRHNA, CDR2 SNTAGT. The trim removed 6 bases at V and 3 bases at J, leaving 8 bases unmatched. Here the CDR3 DNA reads TGTGCCAGCAGCCAAGGCGGGACTAACTACAATGAGCAGTTCTTC. It is translated as CASSQGGTNYNEQFF.

The V call is TRBV5-1, the J call TRBJ2-6; D is possibly TRBD1 or TRBD2 (5 bases each). Trimming cost V 1 base and J 0 bases, with 20 bases left between them. CDR1 and CDR2 (germline): SGHRS, YFSETQ. The CDR3 extends over 20 amino acids. The CDR3 DNA sequence: TGCGCCAGCAGCTTGAGGGGTATGGGACGAGAAAGCTCTGGGGCCAACGTCCTGACTTTC. As protein: CASSLRGMGRESSGANVLTF.

This sequence joins TRBV25-1 and TRBJ2-1; the match to TRBD2 covers 10 bases. Germline V CDR1 and CDR2: MGHDK, SYGVNS. Germline trimming cut 3 bases from V and 4 bases from J; bases unmatched to any gene: 9. This CDR3 spans 17 amino acids. CDR3: CASSDPRTSGIYNEQFF. Written as DNA, the CDR3 is TGTGCCAGCAGTGATCCTAGGACTAGCGGAATTTACAATGAGCAGTTCTTC.

The rearrangement links TRBV28 to TRBJ2-7; the D is unclear. The CDR3 has 13 residues. Trimming stripped 6 bases from V and 4 bases from J, with 13 bases between. CDR1 is MDHEN, CDR2 SYDVKM, per germline. The CDR3 loop reads CASSDPPKYEQYF. DNA for the CDR3: TGTGCCAGCAGCGACCCGCCAAAATACGAGCAGTACTTC.